These 18 T cell receptor beta chains came from one sample sequenced in a study of T cells in Graves' hyperthyroidism and ophthalmopathy. The investigators amplified TCR beta CDR3 regions from RNA transcripts. HTBI primers drove first-round RT-PCR of the TCR CDR3. TCRdb analysed the multiplex PCR reads with MiXCR anew, one entry per CDR3 protein. Of 300,000 to 450,000 distinct CDR3 sequences in the sample, approximately 15% were seen once. Sequenced input: blood. The receptors were sampled from a woman aged 55-69 years with Graves' hyperthyroidism.

This clonotype turned up a few times. This chain links TRBV11-3 with TRBJ2-1, with 8 bases identical to TRBD2. Germline CDR1 reads SGHNT; CDR2 reads YENEEA. CDR3 length equals 13 residues. The J segment lost 10 bases and the V segment lost 6 bases, leaving 8 bases of the junction unmatched. The CDR3 here is CASSAGLGDEQFF. DNA of the CDR3: TGTGCCAGCAGTGCGGGACTAGGGGACGAGCAGTTCTTC.

V is TRBV20-1 and J is TRBJ1-1; a possible D gene is TRBD1 (5 bases). The germline CDR1 and CDR2 sequences are DFQATT and SNEGSKA (reference sequence). Trimming pared 0 bases from V and 1 base from J, leaving 9 bases between. There are 14 residues in the CDR3. CDR3 DNA sequence: TGCAGTGCTAGAGAGGGGGGAAGGAACACTGAAGCTTTCTTT. Protein product: CSAREGGRNTEAFF.

This clonotype was observed many times. The V gene is TRBV19, the J gene TRBJ2-1; 8 bases align to TRBD2. The CDR3 has 14 residues. Germline trimming cut 5 bases from V and 5 bases from J; bases unmatched to any gene: 5. CDR1 is LNHDA and CDR2 is SQIVND in the germline V gene (reference sequence). CDR3 loop: CASSSGLENNEQFF. CDR3 coding DNA: TGTGCCAGTAGTTCGGGACTAGAAAACAATGAGCAGTTCTTC.

The chain is built from TRBV18 and TRBJ2-2, with no clear D. This CDR3 has 13 residues. CDR1 is KGHSH, CDR2 LQKENI, per germline. V lost 5 bases and J 3 bases, leaving 7 bases between the germline ends. CDR3 DNA sequence: TGTGCCAGCTCAGAGCAGGACACCGGGGAGCTGTTTTTT. This sequence encodes CASSEQDTGELFF.

In its sample, this clonotype was seen many times. The V gene is TRBV6-2 or TRBV6-3, the J gene TRBJ1-2; D is unresolved. This CDR3 spans 14 amino acids. V lost 0 bases to trimming and J lost 2 bases, with 7 bases between them. Germline V gene data show CDR1 as MNHEY and CDR2 as SVGEGT. The CDR3 loop is CASSYSRVNYGYTF. CDR3 sequence (DNA): TGTGCCAGCAGTTACTCGAGAGTGAACTATGGCTACACCTTC.

The sample holds many counts of this clonotype. The chain employs TRBV6-1 and TRBJ2-3; D is unresolved. This CDR3 contains 12 residues. With 2 bases removed from V and 4 bases from J, the gap between germline ends came to 4 bases. Per germline, CDR1 MNHNS and CDR2 SASEGT. CDR3 nucleotides: TGTGCCAGCAGTGAAAAAGCAGATACGCAGTATTTT. This gives the protein CASSEKADTQYF.

This clonotype was seen repeatedly, ten times or more. The CDR3 sequence: CASSPPGTGVYGYTF. In DNA form, the CDR3 reads TGTGCCAGCAGCCCCCCCGGGACAGGGGTTTATGGCTACACCTTC. The rearrangement uses TRBV7-2 and TRBJ1-2, with TRBD1 matching 10 bases. The CDR3 consists of 15 residues. Germline V gene lookup returns CDR1 SGHTA and CDR2 FQGNSA. J lost 5 bases, V lost 5 bases, and 8 bases had no gene match.

To note about this clonotype: The final CDR3 position lacks the conserved phenylalanine or tryptophan, pointing to a likely read error. The chain joins TRBV20-1 to TRBJ2-7, with 7 nucleotides matching TRBD2. The CDR3 runs 13 residues. Looked up from germline, CDR1 is DFQATT and CDR2 is SNEGSKA (reference sequence). J gave up 3 bases and V 3 bases, and 5 bases lay outside the gene matches. CDR3 coding DNA: TGCAGTGCTAGGCCGCTAGCGGACTACGAGCAGTACCTC. It yields the protein CSARPLADYEQYL.

This clonotype was detected many times. The chain joins TRBV5-1 to TRBJ2-1; possible D gene TRBD2, 5 bases. This CDR3 has 12 amino acids. With 0 bases removed from V and 10 bases from J, the gap between germline ends came to 8 bases. Germline-derived CDR1 and CDR2 are SGHRS and YFSETQ. CDR3 loop: CASSLGTGEQFF. DNA of the CDR3: TGCGCCAGCAGCTTGGGGACTGGAGAGCAGTTCTTC.

This clonotype was recorded at least ten times. The J gene is TRBJ2-3, the V gene TRBV12-3 or TRBV12-4; unclear D gene. Trimming took 6 bases from V and 2 from J, leaving 15 bases between them. The CDR3 is 15 residues long. The CDR3 loop is CASSPFVSNTDTQYF. CDR3 DNA: TGTGCCAGCAGCCCGTTCGTGAGTAACACAGATACGCAGTATTTT.

This clonotype has a handful of counts. This chain links TRBV20-1 with TRBJ2-1, with TRBD2 matching 9 bases. V shed 2 bases, J shed 1 base, and the junction held 3 bases outside the gene matches. The CDR3 totals 15 residues. Germline values: CDR1 DFQATT, CDR2 SNEGSKA (reference sequence). This CDR3 is CSARPGLASYNEQFF. CDR3 nucleotides: TGCAGTGCTAGACCTGGACTAGCGTCCTACAATGAGCAGTTCTTC.

The chain carries TRBV4-1 and TRBJ2-1, with 10 bases lining up with TRBD2. The V and J ends lost 1 base and 6 bases, in that order; junction bases with no gene match: 6. Per the germline V gene, CDR1 is MGHRA and CDR2 is YSYEKL. This CDR3 is built from 16 residues. The CDR3 loop reads CASSQGASGSTNEQFF. The CDR3 nucleotides are TGCGCCAGCAGCCAAGGGGCTAGCGGGAGCACCAATGAGCAGTTCTTC.

This clonotype was seen ten or more times. The chain joins TRBV3-1 to TRBJ1-4; perhaps TRBD1 as D (5 bases). The CDR3 totals 15 residues. Germline V gives CDR1 LGHDT, CDR2 YNNKEL (reference sequence). Trimming took off 4 bases at V and 4 bases at J, with 13 bases between the two ends. The CDR3 DNA follows: TGTGCCAGCAGCCCCGGGGGTTCGAGTAATGAAAAACTGTTTTTT. It encodes CASSPGGSSNEKLFF.

This clonotype was found a few times. This clone may be a read error of a much larger clone one base away. The rearrangement joins TRBV27 to TRBJ2-7; D might be TRBD1 (6 bases). In germline, CDR1 is MNHEY, CDR2 SMNVEV (reference sequence). This CDR3 region has 16 residues. V dropped 8 bases and J dropped 2 bases, with 22 bases sitting between them. For the CDR3, the DNA is TGTGCCAGCCGTATCGGGGCAACGGACAGTACCTACGAGCAGTACTTC. This sequence encodes CASRIGATDSTYEQYF.

The chain combines TRBV6-1 with TRBJ2-5; no clear D. Germline V gene lookup returns CDR1 MNHNS and CDR2 SASEGT. The V end lost 8 bases, the J end lost 5 bases, and 18 bases lay between the germline ends. CDR3 length: 14 residues. The CDR3 sequence: CASAWARAPETQYF. The DNA for the CDR3 is TGTGCCAGCGCATGGGCCCGGGCGCCTGAGACCCAGTACTTC.

This clonotype was observed at least ten times. The chain couples TRBV5-1 to TRBJ2-7; 10 positions agree with TRBD1. The CDR3 extends over 15 amino acids. Germline V gene lookup returns CDR1 SGHRS and CDR2 YFSETQ. V lost 0 bases and J lost 5; bases outside the gene matches: 5. The CDR3 sequence: CASSLVGTGDDEQYF. CDR3 nucleotides: TGCGCCAGCAGCTTGGTTGGGACAGGGGACGACGAGCAGTACTTC.

This clonotype occurred many times. This chain connects TRBV20-1 to TRBJ1-2; 7 bases fit TRBD1. CDR3 length equals 14 residues. Trimming at V came to 3 bases and at J to 4 bases, leaving 8 bases not matched to a gene. Germline V gives CDR1 DFQATT, CDR2 SNEGSKA (reference sequence). The CDR3 DNA reads as TGCAGTGCTAGCCGGGCAGGGGGTTTCTATGGCTACACCTTC. Protein product: CSASRAGGFYGYTF.

This clonotype was seen a few times. The J gene is TRBJ2-7, the V gene TRBV15, with TRBD2 identical over 9 bases. CDR1 and CDR2 (germline): LNHNV, YYDKDF (reference sequence). The CDR3 spans 19 residues. Trimming at V came to 0 bases and at J to 2 bases, leaving 14 bases not matched to a gene. CDR3 protein: CATSRDLSSGSAWAYEQYF. In DNA form, the CDR3 reads TGTGCCACCAGCAGAGATCTGAGTAGCGGGAGTGCCTGGGCCTACGAGCAGTACTTC.